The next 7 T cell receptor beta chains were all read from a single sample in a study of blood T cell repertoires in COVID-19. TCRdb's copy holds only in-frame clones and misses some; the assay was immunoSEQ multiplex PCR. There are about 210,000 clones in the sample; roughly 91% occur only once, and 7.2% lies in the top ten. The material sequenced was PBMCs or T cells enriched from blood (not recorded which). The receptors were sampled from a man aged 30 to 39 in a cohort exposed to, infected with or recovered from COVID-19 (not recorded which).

The CDR3: CASSFGSTGDTQYF. CDR3 nucleotides: TGTGCCAGCAGCTTTGGCAGCACGGGAGATACGCAGTATTTT. The chain combines TRBV7-2 with TRBJ2-3; D unclear. The CDR3 totals 14 residues. Germline V lookup: CDR1 SGHTA, CDR2 FQGNSA. V was clipped by 3 bases and J by 5 bases, with 12 bases between them.

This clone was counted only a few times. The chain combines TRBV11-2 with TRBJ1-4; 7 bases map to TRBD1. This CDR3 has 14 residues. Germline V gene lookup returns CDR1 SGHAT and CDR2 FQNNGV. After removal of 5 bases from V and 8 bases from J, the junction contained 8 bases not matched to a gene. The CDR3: CASSPDRRLEKLFF. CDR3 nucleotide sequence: TGTGCCAGCAGCCCGGACAGGCGTCTCGAAAAACTGTTTTTT.

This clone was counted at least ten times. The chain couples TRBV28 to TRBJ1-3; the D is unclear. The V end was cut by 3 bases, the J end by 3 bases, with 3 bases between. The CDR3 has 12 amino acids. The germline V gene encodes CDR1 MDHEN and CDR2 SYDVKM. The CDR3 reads CASSFHGNTIYF. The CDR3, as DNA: TGTGCCAGCAGTTTCCATGGAAACACCATATATTTT. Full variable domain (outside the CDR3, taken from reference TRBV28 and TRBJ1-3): DVKVTQSSRYLVKRTGEKVFLECVQDMDHENMFWYRQDPGLGLRLIYFSYDVKMKEKGDIPEGYSVSREKKERFSLILESASTNQTSMYLCASSFHGNTIYFGEGSWLTVV.

CDR3 nucleotide sequence: TGTGCCAGCAGCCCGAACTGGTATTACCGCCGGCAAGAGACCCAGTACTTC. Translated: CASSPNWYYRRQETQYF. The chain employs TRBV7-3 and TRBJ2-5; no clear D. Deletions cut 5 bases from V and 2 bases from J, with 21 bases between. CDR3 length: 17 amino acids. Germline assignment: CDR1 SGHTA and CDR2 FQGTGA.

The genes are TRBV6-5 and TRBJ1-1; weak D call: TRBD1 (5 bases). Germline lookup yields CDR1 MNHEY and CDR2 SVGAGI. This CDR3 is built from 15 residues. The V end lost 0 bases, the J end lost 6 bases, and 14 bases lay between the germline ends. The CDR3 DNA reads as TGTGCCAGCAGTTACTCGGGGGGTTTGGTCGCTGAAGCTTTCTTT. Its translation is CASSYSGGLVAEAFF.

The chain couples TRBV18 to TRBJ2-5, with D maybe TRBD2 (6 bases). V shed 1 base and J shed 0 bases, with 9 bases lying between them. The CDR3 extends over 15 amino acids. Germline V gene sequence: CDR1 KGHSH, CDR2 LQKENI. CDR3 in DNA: TGTGCCAGCTCACCACTAGCGGCCAACCAAGAGACCCAGTACTTC. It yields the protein CASSPLAANQETQYF.

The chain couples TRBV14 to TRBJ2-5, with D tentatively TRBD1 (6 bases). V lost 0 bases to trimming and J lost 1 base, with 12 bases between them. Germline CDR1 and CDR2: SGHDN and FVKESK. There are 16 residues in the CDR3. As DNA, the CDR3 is TGTGCCAGCAGCCAAGAGGACAGTTTCCTCCAAGAGACCCAGTACTTC. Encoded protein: CASSQEDSFLQETQYF.